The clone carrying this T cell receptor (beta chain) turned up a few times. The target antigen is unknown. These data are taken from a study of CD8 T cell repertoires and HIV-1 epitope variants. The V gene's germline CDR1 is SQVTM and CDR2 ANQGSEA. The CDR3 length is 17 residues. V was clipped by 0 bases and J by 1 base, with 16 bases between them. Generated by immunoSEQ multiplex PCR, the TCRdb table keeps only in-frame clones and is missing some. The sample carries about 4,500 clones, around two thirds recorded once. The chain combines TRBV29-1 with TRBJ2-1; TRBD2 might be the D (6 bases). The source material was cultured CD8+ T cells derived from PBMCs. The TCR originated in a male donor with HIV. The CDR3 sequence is CSVEDVFGGASYNEQFF. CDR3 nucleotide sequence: TGCAGCGTTGAAGATGTTTTCGGGGGTGCGTCCTACAATGAGCAGTTCTTC.